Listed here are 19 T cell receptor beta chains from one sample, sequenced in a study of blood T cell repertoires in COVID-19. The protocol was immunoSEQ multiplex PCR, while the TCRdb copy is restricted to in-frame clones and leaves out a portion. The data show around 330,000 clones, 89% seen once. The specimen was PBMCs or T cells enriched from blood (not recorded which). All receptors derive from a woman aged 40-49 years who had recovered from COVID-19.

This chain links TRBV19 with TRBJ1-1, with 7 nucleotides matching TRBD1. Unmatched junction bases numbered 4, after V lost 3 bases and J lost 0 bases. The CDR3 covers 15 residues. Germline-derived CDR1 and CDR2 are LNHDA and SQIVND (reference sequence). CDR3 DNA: TGTGCCAGTAGTATCGACAGGGCCTTGAACACTGAAGCTTTCTTT. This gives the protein CASSIDRALNTEAFF.

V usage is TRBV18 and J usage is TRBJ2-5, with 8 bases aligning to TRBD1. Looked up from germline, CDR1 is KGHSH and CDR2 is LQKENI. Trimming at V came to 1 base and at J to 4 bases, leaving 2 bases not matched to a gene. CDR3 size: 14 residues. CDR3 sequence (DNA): TGTGCCAGCTCACCACTGACAGGGGCAGAGACCCAGTACTTC. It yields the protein CASSPLTGAETQYF.

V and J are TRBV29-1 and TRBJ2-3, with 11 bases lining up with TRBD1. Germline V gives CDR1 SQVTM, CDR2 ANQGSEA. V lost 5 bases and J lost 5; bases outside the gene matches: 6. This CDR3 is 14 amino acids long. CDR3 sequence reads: CSVRDRGLRDTQYF. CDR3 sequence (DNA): TGCAGCGTTAGGGACAGGGGGTTAAGAGATACGCAGTATTTT.

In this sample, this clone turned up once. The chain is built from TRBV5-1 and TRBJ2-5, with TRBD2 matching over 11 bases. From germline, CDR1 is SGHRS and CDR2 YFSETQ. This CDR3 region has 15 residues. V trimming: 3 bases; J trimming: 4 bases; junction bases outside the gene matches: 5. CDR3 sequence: CASSSQTSGVETQYF. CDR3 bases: TGCGCCAGCAGCTCCCAGACTAGCGGGGTAGAGACCCAGTACTTC.

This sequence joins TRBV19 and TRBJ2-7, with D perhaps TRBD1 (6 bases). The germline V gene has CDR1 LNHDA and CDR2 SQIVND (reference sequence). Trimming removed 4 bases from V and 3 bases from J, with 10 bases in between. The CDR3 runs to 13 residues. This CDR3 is CASSTQGLYEQYF. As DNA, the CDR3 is TGTGCCAGTAGTACACAGGGTCTCTACGAGCAGTACTTC. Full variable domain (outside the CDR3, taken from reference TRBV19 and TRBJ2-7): DGGITQSPKYLFRKEGQNVTLSCEQNLNHDAMYWYRQDPGQGLRLIYYSQIVNDFQKGDIAEGYSVSREKKESFPLTVTSAQKNPTAFYLCASSTQGLYEQYFGPGTRLTVT.

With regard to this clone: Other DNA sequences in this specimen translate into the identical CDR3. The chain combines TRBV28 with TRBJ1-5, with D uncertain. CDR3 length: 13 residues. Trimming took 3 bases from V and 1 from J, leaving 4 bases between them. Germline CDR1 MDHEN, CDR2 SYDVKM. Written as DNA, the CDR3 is TGTGCCAGCAGTTTGAGGAGCAATCAGCCCCAGCATTTT. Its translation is CASSLRSNQPQHF. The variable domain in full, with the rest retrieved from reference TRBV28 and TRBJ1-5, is DVKVTQSSRYLVKRTGEKVFLECVQDMDHENMFWYRQDPGLGLRLIYFSYDVKMKEKGDIPEGYSVSREKKERFSLILESASTNQTSMYLCASSLRSNQPQHFGDGTRLSIL.

The CDR3 protein is CASSLGLAGGPGDEQFF. The CDR3 DNA sequence: TGTGCCAGCAGCCTCGGACTAGCGGGAGGGCCTGGGGATGAGCAGTTCTTC. The chain employs TRBV11-3 and TRBJ2-1, with 15 bases identical to TRBD2. Germline trimming cut 5 bases from V and 8 bases from J; bases unmatched to any gene: 10. The CDR3 runs to 17 residues. Per the germline V gene, CDR1 is SGHNT and CDR2 is YENEEA.

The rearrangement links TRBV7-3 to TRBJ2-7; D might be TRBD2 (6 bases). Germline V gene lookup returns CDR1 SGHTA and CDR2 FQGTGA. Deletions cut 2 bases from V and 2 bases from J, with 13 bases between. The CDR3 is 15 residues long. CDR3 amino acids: CASSLGGDPAYEQYF. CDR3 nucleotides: TGTGCCAGCAGCTTAGGAGGGGATCCAGCCTACGAGCAGTACTTC.

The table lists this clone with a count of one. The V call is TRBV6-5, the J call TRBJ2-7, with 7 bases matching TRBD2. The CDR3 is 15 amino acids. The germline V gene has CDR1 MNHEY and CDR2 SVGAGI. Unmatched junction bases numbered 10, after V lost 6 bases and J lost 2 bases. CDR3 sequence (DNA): TGTGCCAGCAGCGAGGGACTACTCCCGACCTACGAGCAGTACTTC. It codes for CASSEGLLPTYEQYF.

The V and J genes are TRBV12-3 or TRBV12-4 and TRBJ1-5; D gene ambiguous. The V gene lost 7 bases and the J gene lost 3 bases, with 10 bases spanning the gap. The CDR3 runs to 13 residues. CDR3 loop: CASTRGLNQPQHF. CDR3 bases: TGTGCCAGCACCCGGGGTCTCAATCAGCCCCAGCATTTT.

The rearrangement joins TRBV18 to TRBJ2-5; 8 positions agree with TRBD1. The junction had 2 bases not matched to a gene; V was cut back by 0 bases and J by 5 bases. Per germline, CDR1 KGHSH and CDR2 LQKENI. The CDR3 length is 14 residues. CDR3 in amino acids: CASSPPNRGETQYF. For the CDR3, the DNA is TGTGCCAGCTCACCACCGAACAGGGGGGAGACCCAGTACTTC.

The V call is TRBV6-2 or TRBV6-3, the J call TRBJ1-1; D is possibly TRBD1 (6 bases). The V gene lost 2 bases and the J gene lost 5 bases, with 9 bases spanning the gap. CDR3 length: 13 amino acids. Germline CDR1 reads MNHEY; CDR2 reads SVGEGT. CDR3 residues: CASSYEQGTEAFF. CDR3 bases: TGTGCCAGCAGTTACGAACAGGGAACTGAAGCTTTCTTT.

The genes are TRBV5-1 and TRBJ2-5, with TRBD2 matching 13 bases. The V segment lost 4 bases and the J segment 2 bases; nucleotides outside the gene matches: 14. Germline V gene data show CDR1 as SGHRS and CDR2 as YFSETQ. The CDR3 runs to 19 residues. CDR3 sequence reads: CASSPTFRLAGGLQETQYF. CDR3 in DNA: TGCGCCAGCAGCCCCACTTTCAGACTAGCGGGGGGCCTTCAAGAGACCCAGTACTTC.

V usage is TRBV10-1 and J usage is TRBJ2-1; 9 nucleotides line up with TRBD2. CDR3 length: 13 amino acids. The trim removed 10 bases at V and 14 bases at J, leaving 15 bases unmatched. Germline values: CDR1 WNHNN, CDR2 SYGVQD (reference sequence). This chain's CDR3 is CATVDNSGSRKFF. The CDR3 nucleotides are TGCGCCACCGTGGATAATAGCGGGAGTAGAAAGTTCTTC.

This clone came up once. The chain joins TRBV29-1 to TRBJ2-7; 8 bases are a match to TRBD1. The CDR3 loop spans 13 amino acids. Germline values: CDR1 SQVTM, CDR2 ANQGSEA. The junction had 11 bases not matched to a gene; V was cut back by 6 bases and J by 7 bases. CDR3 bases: TGCAGCGTACCTTCGGACAGGGACGGGGAGCAGTACTTC. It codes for CSVPSDRDGEQYF.

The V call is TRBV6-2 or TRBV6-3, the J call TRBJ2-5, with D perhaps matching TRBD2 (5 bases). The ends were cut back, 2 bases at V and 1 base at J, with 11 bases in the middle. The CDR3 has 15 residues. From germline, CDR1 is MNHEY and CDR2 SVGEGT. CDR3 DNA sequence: TGTGCCAGCAGTTACCTCGGACTGCTCCAAGAGACCCAGTACTTC. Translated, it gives CASSYLGLLQETQYF.

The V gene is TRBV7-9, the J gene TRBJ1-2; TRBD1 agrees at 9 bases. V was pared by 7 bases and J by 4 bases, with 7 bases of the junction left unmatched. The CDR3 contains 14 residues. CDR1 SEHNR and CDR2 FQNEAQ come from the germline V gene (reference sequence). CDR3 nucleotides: TGTGCCAGCAAGAGGGACAGGGTGGGCTATGGCTACACCTTC. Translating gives CASKRDRVGYGYTF.

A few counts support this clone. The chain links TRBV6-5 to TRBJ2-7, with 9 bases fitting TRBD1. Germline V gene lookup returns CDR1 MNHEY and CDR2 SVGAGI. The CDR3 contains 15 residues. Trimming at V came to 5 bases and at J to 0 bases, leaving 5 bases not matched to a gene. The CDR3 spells CASSRDRVSSYEQYF. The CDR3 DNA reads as TGTGCCAGCAGTAGGGACAGGGTCAGCTCCTACGAGCAGTACTTC.

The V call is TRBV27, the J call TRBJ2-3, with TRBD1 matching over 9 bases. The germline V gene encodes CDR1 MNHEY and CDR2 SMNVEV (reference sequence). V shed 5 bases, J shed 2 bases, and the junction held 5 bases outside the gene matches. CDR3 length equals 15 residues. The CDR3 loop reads CASSKGTGSTDTQYF. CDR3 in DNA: TGTGCCAGCAGTAAGGGGACAGGGTCCACAGATACGCAGTATTTT.